The source of this T cell receptor beta chain is a study of shared clonotypes between healthy human individuals. Libraries were prepared by immunoSEQ multiplex PCR; TCRdb keeps only in-frame clonotypes and omits some of them. This table has roughly 490,000 clones, around 80% appearing once. This CDR3 spans 12 amino acids. The V and J ends lost 4 bases and 9 bases respectively, with 10 bases between them. Germline V gene lookup returns CDR1 ENHRY and CDR2 SYGVKD. Adults of Caucasian background living in Nashville, Tennessee made up all donors. The chain joins TRBV10-3 to TRBJ2-1, with TRBD1 as a possible D gene (5 bases). The TCR comes from a woman between 40 and 55 years old in good health. Some clones in this sample may be carry-over from other donors' samples. Sequencing was done on a sample of PBMCs. CDR3 in amino acids: CAISGWGGEQFF. The DNA of the CDR3 is TGTGCCATCAGTGGCTGGGGCGGTGAGCAGTTCTTC.